This T cell receptor (beta chain) was documented in a study of beta chain features in type 1 diabetes. The CDR3 length is 13 residues. Germline-derived CDR1 and CDR2 are LNHDA and SQIVND (reference sequence). Trimming took off 6 bases at V and 6 bases at J, with 11 bases between the two ends. Comment on this clone: No antigen is known for it.

The study reverse transcribed the entire isolated RNA, so it sequenced expressed TCRB transcripts. Profiling relied on immunoSEQ multiplex PCR, and the TCRdb table lists in-frame clones only, not all of them. The sample consists of 600,000 to 700,000 clones, 13% of them appearing once. Findings and limits, study-wide: In every one of the four CD4+ subsets, TCRB CDR3s were moderately but significantly shorter in Type 1 diabetes patients.

The sequence was collected from a man younger than 35 with type 1 diabetes. Sequencing used naive CD4+ T cells from blood. The J gene is TRBJ2-2, the V gene TRBV19; TRBD1 is a possible D gene (6 bases). In DNA, the CDR3 is TGTGCCAGTAGCACAGGGATCTCCGGGGAGCTGTTTTTT. This sequence encodes CASSTGISGELFF.